This entry lists 6 T cell receptor beta chains sequenced from one sample in a study of blood T cell repertoires in COVID-19. Sequenced by immunoSEQ multiplex PCR; TCRdb stores in-frame clones only, minus some. The table shows under 400,000 clones, with 80% to 90% occurring only once. The sequenced sample consisted of PBMCs or T cells enriched from blood (not recorded which). Source of these receptors: a woman in her forties with acute COVID-19.

CDR3 loop: CASSQTGLEQYF. The CDR3 nucleotides read TGTGCCAGCAGCCAGACAGGGCTCGAGCAGTACTTC. The gene calls are TRBV28 and TRBJ2-7, with TRBD1 matching 7 bases. The CDR3 runs to 12 residues. Unmatched junction bases numbered 5, after V lost 6 bases and J lost 6 bases. Germline CDR1 and CDR2: MDHEN and SYDVKM.

The rearrangement links TRBV6-5 to TRBJ2-3; possible D gene TRBD2, 6 bases. The CDR3 spans 15 residues. The germline V and J ends were trimmed by 8 bases and 0 bases, with 15 bases remaining between them. Germline-derived CDR1 and CDR2 are MNHEY and SVGAGI. The CDR3 DNA reads as TGTGCCAGCGCGCTTTCGGGGGAGAGCACAGATACGCAGTATTTT. Residues: CASALSGESTDTQYF.

This clone was counted a single time. The CDR3 DNA is TGTGCCAGCTCACGGAGGACAGACCTAAGTAATAATTCACCCCTCCACTTT. As protein: CASSRRTDLSNNSPLHF. The chain joins TRBV18 to TRBJ1-6, with D possibly TRBD1 on 6 matching bases. Germline CDR1 reads KGHSH; CDR2 reads LQKENI. V lost 4 bases to trimming and J lost 5 bases, with 18 bases between them. The CDR3 length is 17 residues. Full variable domain (missing parts from reference TRBV18 and TRBJ1-6): NAGVMQNPRHLVRRRGQEARLRCSPMKGHSHVYWYRQLPEEGLKFMVYLQKENIIDESGMPKERFSAEFPKEGPSILRIQQVVRGDSAAYFCASSRRTDLSNNSPLHFGNGTRLTVT.

The J gene is TRBJ2-3, the V gene TRBV7-8; 9 bases fit TRBD2. Germline trimming cut 2 bases from V and 0 bases from J; bases unmatched to any gene: 12. Germline V lookup: CDR1 SGHVS, CDR2 FQNEAQ. The length of the CDR3 is 19 residues. The CDR3 region has the DNA TGTGCCAGCAGCTTATTATGGAGGCTAGCGGGGACCAGCACAGATACGCAGTATTTT. Translation gives CASSLLWRLAGTSTDTQYF.

The CDR3, as DNA: TGTGCCAGCTCACATGATGGACAGTCCGTAGACTATGGCTACACCTTC. Its protein product is CASSHDGQSVDYGYTF. The chain joins TRBV18 to TRBJ1-2, with D perhaps TRBD1 (6 bases). Deletions cut 4 bases from V and 3 bases from J, with 18 bases between. CDR3 length equals 16 residues. Looked up from germline, CDR1 is KGHSH and CDR2 is LQKENI.

The chain couples TRBV11-2 to TRBJ2-1, with 9 bases lining up with TRBD2. J was trimmed by 0 bases and V by 3 bases; bases with no gene match: 9. Germline CDR1 and CDR2: SGHAT and FQNNGV. This CDR3 spans 18 amino acids. The chain's CDR3 is CASSFAGGPYNSYNEQFF. The CDR3 region has the DNA TGTGCCAGCAGCTTTGCGGGAGGGCCGTATAACTCCTACAATGAGCAGTTCTTC.